This TCR beta chain is drawn from a study of T cells in Graves' hyperthyroidism and ophthalmopathy (dated 2019 in TCRdb). Context from the whole study: Peripheral blood samples were taken at the time of initial diagnosis, prior to any treatment. To identify TCR V-J signatures that set the groups apart, the researchers used a discovery cohort of about a hundred patients, made up of roughly 45 with Graves' ophthalmopathy and 57 with stable Graves' hyperthyroidism. Whether ophthalmopathy could be predicted prospectively was tested in an independent validation cohort made up of approximately 19 hyperthyroidism patients plus 17 patients who later progressed to ophthalmopathy. The roughly 100 discovery patients were randomly split 7:3 into training and test sets. Thyroid tissue and blood T-cell repertoires from roughly six Graves' hyperthyroidism patients were also compared in the study. Following sampling, methimazole starting at 30 mg daily was given to hyperthyroidism patients, and high-dose intravenous methylprednisolone was given to ophthalmopathy patients. TCR Vbeta CDR3 sequencing of 130 to 150 peripheral blood samples (43 ophthalmopathy, about 74 hyperthyroidism and approximately 17 progressor patients) is reported in the paper.

V drops 7 bases and J drops 4 bases, leaving 19 bases in between. CDR1 is given as MNHEY and CDR2 as SMNVEV, both from the germline V gene (reference sequence). From cysteine to phenylalanine, the CDR3 is 15 amino acids long. Only the CDR3 DNA stays, 45 bases, in frame from base 1. The TCR beta CDR3 regions were amplified from the RNA transcripts. For the first round of RT-PCR on the TCR CDR3, the HTBI primer set was used together with the Qiagen OneStep RT-PCR kit. A second multiplex PCR round built the libraries, followed by size selection and purification. The libraries were sequenced on an Illumina HiSeq2000 using paired-end 100 bp reads. The authors' pipeline ran thus. SOAPnuke was used to process the raw data, throwing out any read that contained adapters or uncalled bases, had a mean Phred below 15, or lacked an exact constant-primer or identifier match. High-quality paired reads were merged using COPE v1.2.5, and each unique nucleotide sequence was defined as a clonotype. MiTCR v1.1 was used to align clonotypes to the IMGT TRBV, TRBD and TRBJ reference segments. The analysis included only V-J combinations with a frequency above 0.0001, which together covered around 99% of the repertoires. The TCS score was defined as F50 (clonal expansion) divided by E x V (chaos), with BLOSUM62-based TCRdist calculated between CDR3 peptides within each V-J. Welch's t-statistics and random forest reduced 450 to 600 V-J features to 13, which were used in a naive Bayes classifier (R e1071). TCRdb reprocessing: public reads trimmed at Q25 with fastp, clones called with MiXCR, in-frame beta chains kept. Each CDR3 protein gets just one entry, which takes the most common genes and DNA from the rows behind it. The V and J calls were not made by the authors but by TCRdb's processing. For this sample there are 530,000 or so distinct CDR3 sequences; approximately 25% appear just once. The ten largest clones capture about 11% of the sample.

Ten or more counts support this clonotype. It lacks a known antigen. Base qualities are not recorded, but no much larger clone differs from it by a single base. What the study reported, not specific to this receptor: No statistical method was used to fix the sample size in advance, and group allocation was not hidden from the investigators. In cross-validation, a model built on a 13 V-J signature told ophthalmopathy apart from stable hyperthyroidism with approximately 90% sensitivity and around 84% specificity, and in testing the same model reached 80%/75%. In validation, progression to ophthalmopathy was predicted by the model with almost 71% sensitivity and 72% to 85% specificity, a median of around 5.9 months before onset. Most expanded thyroid clonotypes (frequency above 0.001) were also found in blood, which suggests that blood repertoires may mirror thyroid immune responses.

Moderately to severely active disease, a Clinical Activity Score of at least 3, a NOSPECS grade of at least 4, and a duration under 3 months were present in ophthalmopathy patients. Exclusion was applied to patients with uncontrolled infections, other autoimmune diseases, pregnancy or lactation. Diagnoses were based on clinical symptoms, serum thyroxine and TRAb, thyroid ultrasound and orbital computed tomography. PBMCs were isolated from more than 8 ml of fresh peripheral blood by Ficoll-Paque density gradient centrifugation. Total RNA was extracted using Trizol reagent, and RNA quality was assessed on an Agilent 2100 Bioanalyzer.

Recombination linked TRBV27 to TRBJ2-5; tentative D gene TRBD1, with 5 bases matching. This clonotype originated in a woman in her twenties or thirties with Graves' ophthalmopathy. Sequenced material: blood. The nucleotide sequence is given as TGTGCCAGCAAGGACCTGGGGCTGCCCTTAGAGACCCAGTACTTC. Its amino acids are CASKDLGLPLETQYF.